The T cell receptor beta chain under discussion was sequenced for a study of T cell changes during pregnancy in multiple sclerosis. Sequenced by immunoSEQ multiplex PCR; TCRdb stores in-frame clones only, minus some. The top ten clones hold around 2.9% of a sample with some 70,000 clones, approximately 92% of them seen once. The germline V gene has CDR1 SNHLY and CDR2 FYNNEI. This CDR3 contains 17 residues. V was cut by 6 bases and J by 0 bases, with 20 bases left in between. The material was CD8+ T cells from peripheral blood mononuclear cells, obtained in the third trimester of pregnancy. This receptor was identified in a female donor in good health, enrolled as a control in a pregnancy study. The chain has TRBV2 and TRBJ1-2; TRBD1 is a possible D gene (5 bases). The DNA for the CDR3 is TGTGCCAGCAGCGAAATCCCTGGGTGGGGGGCTAACTATGGCTACACCTTC. Its protein product is CASSEIPGWGANYGYTF. The entire variable domain, with the rest obtained from reference TRBV2 and TRBJ1-2, is as follows: EPEVTQTPSHQVTQMGQEVILRCVPISNHLYFYWYRQILGQKVEFLVSFYNNEISEKSEIFDDQFSVERPDGSNFTLKIRSTKLEDSAMYFCASSEIPGWGANYGYTFGSGTRLTVV.